This T cell receptor (beta chain) was sequenced in a study of technical replicates of blood from a few donors. This CDR3 is built from 12 residues. CDR1 is SGHVS and CDR2 is FQNEAQ in the germline V gene. V lost 5 bases and J lost 5; bases outside the gene matches: 2. Sequencing used immunoSEQ multiplex PCR; TCRdb keeps in-frame clones, though not all of them. The sample has 65,000 to 90,000 clones; approximately 86% are singletons. The sequence was obtained from a human donor in good health. Some clones in this sample may be carry-over from other donors' samples. This rearrangement joins TRBV7-8 to TRBJ2-7; 8 nucleotides align to TRBD1. The sequenced sample was PBMCs. CDR3 in amino acids: CASSPGQDEQYF. The DNA for the CDR3 is TGTGCCAGCAGCCCGGGACAGGACGAGCAGTACTTC.